Below, 21 T cell receptor beta chains from the same sample are listed, as sequenced in a study of T cells in Graves' hyperthyroidism and ophthalmopathy. Amplification of TCR beta CDR3 regions used RNA as the template. HTBI primers were employed in a first-round RT-PCR of the TCR CDR3. A single record per CDR3 protein comes from TCRdb applying MiXCR to the multiplex PCR reads. The sample holds roughly 600,000 distinct CDR3 sequences, 13% to 15% seen once. Sequenced input: blood. All receptors derive from a woman between 50 and 59 years old with Graves' ophthalmopathy.

With respect to this clonotype: A much larger clone lies one base from this, so it may be a read error. CDR3: CASSLVSGQGDEKLLF. The CDR3 nucleotides are TGTGCCAGCAGCTTAGTCTCGGGACAGGGGGATGAAAAACTGCTTTTT. This chain uses TRBV7-9 with TRBJ1-4; 11 bases fit TRBD1. The CDR3 loop spans 16 amino acids. The germline gives CDR1 SEHNR, CDR2 FQNEAQ (reference sequence). The entire variable domain, with the rest obtained from reference TRBV7-9 and TRBJ1-4, is as follows: DTGVSQNPRHKITKRGQNVTFRCDPISEHNRLYWYRQTLGQGPEFLTYFQNEAQLEKSRLLSDRFSAERPKGSFSTLEIQRTEQGDSAMYLCASSLVSGQGDEKLLFGSGTQLSVL.

A note on this clonotype: A clone one base away is much larger, so this may be a read error. The V call is TRBV20-1, the J call TRBJ2-1, with 11 bases identical to TRBD2. Looked up from germline, CDR1 is DFQATT and CDR2 is SNEGSKA (reference sequence). This CDR3 has 16 amino acids. V lost 4 bases, J lost 2 bases, and 7 bases stayed unmatched. The CDR3 nucleotides are TGCAGTGCTACAACGACTAGCGGGGCTCCCTACAATGAGCAGTTCTTC. Its translation: CSATTTSGAPYNEQFF.

The genes are TRBV7-2 and TRBJ2-1; TRBD2 aligns across 12 bases. Germline assignment: CDR1 SGHTA and CDR2 FQGNSA. V lost 1 base to trimming and J lost 5 bases; unmatched junction nucleotides: 15. This CDR3 spans 20 amino acids. CDR3 amino acids: CASSLGSATSGRTGDNEQFF. The DNA of the CDR3 is TGTGCCAGCAGCTTAGGAAGTGCGACTAGCGGGAGAACTGGGGACAATGAGCAGTTCTTC.

This sequence joins TRBV5-1 and TRBJ2-7, with D perhaps matching TRBD2 (6 bases). V gave up 0 bases and J gave up 4 bases, with 14 bases separating them. The germline V gene encodes CDR1 SGHRS and CDR2 YFSETQ. The CDR3 loop spans 15 amino acids. The CDR3 nucleotides read TGCGCCAGCAGCTTGGCCGGAGGGGCCCAATACGAGCAGTACTTC. It yields the protein CASSLAGGAQYEQYF.

About this clonotype itself: Given a much more abundant clone one base away, this may be a read error. The rearrangement uses TRBV7-2 and TRBJ2-3, with a weak D call TRBD2 (6 bases). V was trimmed by 4 bases and J by 3 bases, leaving 14 bases between them. Looked up from germline, CDR1 is SGHTA and CDR2 is FQGNSA. CDR3 size: 15 residues. DNA of the CDR3: TGTGCCAGCAGCTCTAGCGCTTTAGGGACAGATACGCAGTATTTT. Its protein product is CASSSSALGTDTQYF.

Ten or more counts support this clonotype. CDR3 in amino acids: CASRGYEGDEQFF. Written as DNA, the CDR3 is TGCGCCAGCAGGGGGTACGAAGGTGATGAGCAGTTCTTC. The rearrangement links TRBV4-1 to TRBJ2-1; D is ambiguous. Trimming pared 6 bases from V and 8 bases from J, leaving 14 bases between. This CDR3 spans 13 amino acids. The germline gives CDR1 MGHRA, CDR2 YSYEKL.

This clonotype was counted many times. V and J are TRBV2 and TRBJ2-1, with D possibly being TRBD2 (6 bases). The CDR3 covers 15 residues. V lost 7 bases and J lost 6, with 19 bases in between. The germline gives CDR1 SNHLY, CDR2 FYNNEI. The CDR3 DNA reads as TGTGCCAGCAACGAAGGTGGTCTAGCGACCAATGAGCAGTTCTTC. Amino acid sequence: CASNEGGLATNEQFF.

As to this clonotype: The junction does not match germline at one end; this may be a read error. V is TRBV5-4 and J is TRBJ2-1; 12 bases map to TRBD2. From germline, CDR1 is SGHNT and CDR2 YYREEE (reference sequence). The CDR3 contains 16 residues. CDR3 in DNA: TGTGTCAGCAGCCTCCGACTAGCGGGAGACTGGAATGAGCAGTTCTTC. This encodes CVSSLRLAGDWNEQFF.

At least ten counts were recorded for this clonotype. V and J are TRBV5-1 and TRBJ1-1, with D tentatively TRBD1 (6 bases). This CDR3 is built from 13 residues. Germline CDR1 is SGHRS and CDR2 is YFSETQ. The V gene lost 3 bases and the J gene lost 5 bases, with 11 bases spanning the gap. CDR3: CASSWNRETEAFF. DNA of the CDR3: TGCGCCAGCAGCTGGAACAGGGAGACTGAAGCTTTCTTT. Drawing the rest from reference TRBV5-1 and TRBJ1-1, the complete variable domain is KAGVTQTPRYLIKTRGQQVTLSCSPISGHRSVSWYQQTPGQGLQFLFEYFSETQRNKGNFPGRFSGRQFSNSRSEMNVSTLELGDSALYLCASSWNRETEAFFGQGTRLTVV.

J is TRBJ2-1 and V is TRBV6-1; D gene ambiguous. The CDR3 sequence is 16 residues long. Trimming removed 6 bases from V and 0 bases from J, with 15 bases in between. Germline assignment: CDR1 MNHNS and CDR2 SASEGT. The CDR3 is CASSRTRISSYNEQFF. The CDR3 bases are TGTGCCAGCAGCCGAACCCGCATTAGCTCCTACAATGAGCAGTTCTTC.

There are a few counts of this clonotype. The genes are TRBV5-1 and TRBJ1-4; D is undetermined. Germline values: CDR1 SGHRS, CDR2 YFSETQ. The ends were cut back, 0 bases at V and 3 bases at J, with 6 bases in the middle. This CDR3 has 14 residues. CDR3 DNA: TGCGCCAGCAGCTTGGGGAGTTCTAATGAAAAACTGTTTTTT. Its protein is CASSLGSSNEKLFF.

This clonotype was seen repeatedly, ten times or more. This rearrangement joins TRBV14 to TRBJ2-2, with 13 positions matching TRBD2. Germline CDR1 reads SGHDN; CDR2 reads FVKESK. CDR3 length: 19 amino acids. V lost 1 base, J lost 6 bases, and 11 bases stayed unmatched. CDR3 bases: TGTGCCAGCAGCCAAGGTGTACTAGCGGGAGGGCCAATCGCCGGGGAGCTGTTTTTT. Translated, it gives CASSQGVLAGGPIAGELFF. The variable domain in full, completed from reference TRBV14 and TRBJ2-2, reads EAGVTQFPSHSVIEKGQTVTLRCDPISGHDNLYWYRRVMGKEIKFLLHFVKESKQDESGMPNNRFLAERTGGTYSTLKVQPAELEDSGVYFCASSQGVLAGGPIAGELFFGEGSRLTVL.

V usage is TRBV20-1 and J usage is TRBJ2-3, with 8 nucleotides matching TRBD1. The germline CDR1 and CDR2 sequences are DFQATT and SNEGSKA (reference sequence). V gave up 6 bases and J gave up 3 bases; unmatched junction bases: 8. This CDR3 region has 14 residues. CDR3 sequence (DNA): TGCAGTGCCCTTAGGACAGGGATAACAGATACGCAGTATTTT. It yields the protein CSALRTGITDTQYF.

A few counts support this clonotype. This sequence joins TRBV5-5 and TRBJ2-1; 14 bases match TRBD2. The germline gives CDR1 SGHKS, CDR2 YYEKEE (reference sequence). J was trimmed by 14 bases and V by 4 bases; bases with no gene match: 14. This CDR3 has 16 amino acids. In nucleotides, the CDR3 is TGTGCCAGCAGCCCCGGACTAGCGGGAGGCTGGGGACTCGAGTTCTTC. As protein: CASSPGLAGGWGLEFF.

The table lists this clonotype with a few counts. V is TRBV11-2 and J is TRBJ2-7, with TRBD1 as a possible D gene (6 bases). The V gene's germline CDR1 is SGHAT and CDR2 FQNNGV. The CDR3 spans 15 residues. Trimming left V 5 bases short and J 5 bases short, with 19 bases between. CDR3 nucleotide sequence: TGTGCCAGCAGCACCGGAGTTAGGGACACCAACGAGCAGTACTTC. This sequence encodes CASSTGVRDTNEQYF.

This clonotype was observed many times. The J gene is TRBJ2-7, the V gene TRBV12-3 or TRBV12-4, with D perhaps TRBD1 (6 bases). V dropped 5 bases and J dropped 2 bases, with 16 bases sitting between them. There are 15 residues in the CDR3. CDR3 in DNA: TGTGCCAGCAGTCAAAACAGGGACCCTACCTACGAGCAGTACTTC. Amino acids: CASSQNRDPTYEQYF.

The V call is TRBV7-9, the J call TRBJ2-7; D call uncertain. The CDR3 is made up of 15 amino acids. The V and J ends lost 5 bases and 4 bases respectively, with 18 bases between them. CDR1 is SEHNR and CDR2 is FQNEAQ in the germline V gene (reference sequence). CDR3 protein: CASSTLGSGVYEQYF. The CDR3 bases are TGTGCCAGCAGCACATTAGGGTCGGGCGTTTACGAGCAGTACTTC.

Points on this clonotype: An end of the junction differs from the germline gene, which may be a read error. The V call is TRBV29-1, the J call TRBJ1-1; a possible D gene is TRBD1 (5 bases). The CDR3 length is 15 residues. Germline lookup yields CDR1 SQVTM and CDR2 ANQGSEA. For the CDR3, the DNA is TGCAGCGTTCTCGACAGAGCGGGTACGAACACTGAAACTTTCTTT. As protein: CSVLDRAGTNTETFF.

Ten or more counts support this clonotype. J is TRBJ1-1 and V is TRBV7-9; D perhaps matches TRBD1 (5 bases). This CDR3 contains 15 residues. Trimming took off 5 bases at V and 1 base at J, with 14 bases between the two ends. The germline CDR1 and CDR2 sequences are SEHNR and FQNEAQ (reference sequence). CDR3 DNA sequence: TGTGCCAGCAGCCGTCCTATTACAGGGAACACTGAAGCTTTCTTT. Translation gives CASSRPITGNTEAFF.

This clonotype was detected ten times or more. The chain has TRBV24-1 and TRBJ1-1, with 10 bases aligning to TRBD1. The ends lost 4 bases at V and 6 bases at J; junction bases unmatched: 7. From germline, CDR1 is KGHDR and CDR2 SFDVKD. CDR3 size: 15 residues. The DNA of the CDR3 is TGTGCCACCAGTGACGCAGGGACAGGGGTTGCTGAAGCTTTCTTT. Translating gives CATSDAGTGVAEAFF.

The rearrangement links TRBV6-5 to TRBJ2-1, with D tentatively TRBD1 or TRBD2 (6 bases each). This CDR3 has 16 amino acids. The V gene's germline CDR1 is MNHEY and CDR2 SVGAGI. V lost 0 bases and J lost 6, with 15 bases in between. CDR3 sequence (DNA): TGTGCCAGCAGTTACTCAGGGGGGTTCTCGTCCAATGAGCAGTTCTTC. This translates into CASSYSGGFSSNEQFF.